These 20 T cell receptor beta chains were all obtained from the same sample, sequenced in a study of CD8+ T cells in alopecia areata. The sequencing template was cDNA reverse transcribed from extracted RNA. Measured with immunoSEQ multiplex PCR; TCRdb has only the in-frame clones, and not every one. The sample gives around 150,000 clones, around 54% of which show up once; more than 4.5% is in the top ten. Sequencing was performed on CD4+ T cells sorted from blood. Receptor source: a human donor in good health.

This chain uses TRBV6-5 with TRBJ2-1; TRBD1 might be the D (6 bases). This CDR3 contains 13 residues. Per the germline V gene, CDR1 is MNHEY and CDR2 is SVGAGI. V gave up 6 bases and J gave up 9 bases, with 15 bases separating them. DNA for the CDR3: TGTGCCAGCAGGCGTAGGGGGATGAGTGAGCAGTTCTTC. This gives the protein CASRRRGMSEQFF.

This clone came up once. The J gene is TRBJ2-6, the V gene TRBV6-8, with a tentative D call TRBD2 (5 bases). This CDR3 is built from 15 residues. Germline V gives CDR1 MNHGY, CDR2 SAAAGT. V lost 4 bases to trimming and J lost 0 bases, with 7 bases between them. The CDR3 here is CASSSRDSGANVLTF. CDR3 nucleotide sequence: TGTGCCAGCAGTTCACGGGACTCTGGGGCCAACGTCCTGACTTTC.

The V call is TRBV28, the J call TRBJ1-5; TRBD1 agrees at 7 bases. Germline V gene data show CDR1 as MDHEN and CDR2 as SYDVKM. V lost 6 bases to trimming and J lost 7 bases; unmatched junction nucleotides: 9. This CDR3 region has 14 residues. CDR3 in amino acids: CASSPGTAAQPQHF. The DNA of the CDR3 is TGTGCCAGCAGCCCCGGGACAGCGGCGCAGCCCCAGCATTTT.

The genes are TRBV29-1 and TRBJ1-2; D may be TRBD1 (5 bases). CDR1 SQVTM and CDR2 ANQGSEA come from the germline V gene. Trimming took off 1 base at V and 8 bases at J, with 14 bases between the two ends. CDR3 length equals 13 residues. CDR3 nucleotide sequence: TGCAGCGTTGAAGCCCGTTCGGAGGGGGGCTACACCTTC. Its protein is CSVEARSEGGYTF.

This clone was seen a few times. CDR3 loop: CASSPPIQRGPRGEQYF. CDR3 DNA: TGTGCCAGCTCACCACCGATTCAGAGGGGGCCCCGCGGCGAGCAGTACTTC. V gene TRBV18 combines with J gene TRBJ2-7; 7 nucleotides line up with TRBD1. With 0 bases clipped from V and 6 bases from J, the junction kept 14 bases outside the gene matches. The CDR3 length is 17 residues. Looked up from germline, CDR1 is KGHSH and CDR2 is LQKENI.

The chain carries TRBV9 and TRBJ2-1, with D perhaps being TRBD1 or TRBD2 (6 bases each). The CDR3 loop spans 12 amino acids. Trimming shortened V by 9 bases and J by 8 bases, and 15 bases separated the two germline ends. Looked up from germline, CDR1 is SGDLS and CDR2 is YYNGEE. In DNA, the CDR3 is TGTGCCACGGGGGCGGATTATTATGAGCAGTTCTTC. Translating gives CATGADYYEQFF.

This chain connects TRBV11-2 to TRBJ2-7; D remains ambiguous. CDR3 size: 15 residues. In germline, CDR1 is SGHAT, CDR2 FQNNGV. The ends were cut back, 0 bases at V and 3 bases at J, with 12 bases in the middle. The CDR3 region has the DNA TGTGCCAGCAGCTTAGATCCCTCCCCGGGCTACGAGCAGTACTTC. Translating gives CASSLDPSPGYEQYF. Together with reference TRBV11-2 and TRBJ2-7, the CDR3 gives the full variable domain: EAGVAQSPRYKIIEKRQSVAFWCNPISGHATLYWYQQILGQGPKLLIQFQNNGVVDDSQLPKDRFSAERLKGVDSTLKIQPAKLEDSAVYLCASSLDPSPGYEQYFGPGTRLTVT.

This chain joins TRBV5-6 and TRBJ1-1, with a weak D call TRBD1 (5 bases). V gave up 1 base and J gave up 3 bases, with 13 bases separating them. CDR1 and CDR2 (germline): SGHDT, YYEEEE. The CDR3 is made up of 15 amino acids. The CDR3, as DNA: TGTGCCAGCAGCTTGTTAGGGACTCGCTACACTGAAGCTTTCTTT. This codes for CASSLLGTRYTEAFF.

V gene TRBV25-1 combines with J gene TRBJ1-2, with D hard to call. CDR1 is MGHDK and CDR2 is SYGVNS in the germline V gene. The CDR3 covers 13 residues. Trimming stripped 7 bases from V and 8 bases from J, with 17 bases between. CDR3 amino acids: CASKGRRGRGYTF. Here the CDR3 DNA reads TGTGCCAGCAAGGGTCGTCGGGGAAGAGGCTACACCTTC.

The rearrangement uses TRBV2 and TRBJ1-2; 10 bases map to TRBD1. The V and J ends lost 3 bases and 10 bases, in that order; junction bases with no gene match: 8. The CDR3 spans 14 residues. The germline V gene has CDR1 SNHLY and CDR2 FYNNEI. The CDR3 DNA reads TGTGCCAGCAGTGACTCATTAGGGACAGGGGCCTACACCTTC. It codes for CASSDSLGTGAYTF.

This sequence joins TRBV2 and TRBJ2-3; tentative D call: TRBD1 (5 bases). The CDR3 extends over 15 amino acids. Trimming took off 0 bases at V and 1 base at J, with 8 bases between the two ends. CDR1 SNHLY and CDR2 FYNNEI come from the germline V gene. The CDR3 here is CASSEAGAGTDTQYF. Written as DNA, the CDR3 is TGTGCCAGCAGTGAAGCAGGGGCCGGCACAGATACGCAGTATTTT.

The gene calls are TRBV28 and TRBJ2-5; no reliable D call. The CDR3 is 13 residues long. V gave up 2 bases and J gave up 5 bases, with 9 bases separating them. Germline V gene lookup returns CDR1 MDHEN and CDR2 SYDVKM. The CDR3 DNA sequence: TGTGCCAGCAGTTTAGTGTCCGTCGAGACCCAGTACTTC. Its translation: CASSLVSVETQYF.

The rearrangement joins TRBV6-6 to TRBJ2-7; D assignment may be TRBD1 or TRBD2 (5 bases each). The CDR3 contains 13 residues. Germline V gives CDR1 MNHNY, CDR2 SVGAGI (reference sequence). Between the trimmed V and J ends, which lost 10 bases and 5 bases, there was a span of 18 bases. This CDR3 reads CATRTGTVHEQYF. Written as DNA, the CDR3 is TGTGCCACCAGGACCGGGACCGTTCACGAGCAGTACTTC.

J is TRBJ2-3 and V is TRBV28; 12 nucleotides line up with TRBD2. The ends lost 3 bases at V and 3 bases at J; junction bases unmatched: 4. Germline V lookup: CDR1 MDHEN, CDR2 SYDVKM. The CDR3 has 16 amino acids. The DNA of the CDR3 is TGTGCCAGCAGTTTCGCTAGCGGGAGGGTTACAGATACGCAGTATTTT. Encoded protein: CASSFASGRVTDTQYF.

The V and J genes are TRBV9 and TRBJ2-3, with a tentative D call TRBD1 (6 bases). The CDR3 runs 15 residues. The V gene lost 3 bases and the J gene lost 2 bases, with 13 bases spanning the gap. Germline loops: CDR1 SGDLS, CDR2 YYNGEE. The CDR3 is CASSERQVITDTQYF. CDR3 in DNA: TGTGCCAGCAGCGAGAGACAGGTTATCACAGATACGCAGTATTTT.

The chain recombines TRBV29-1 with TRBJ2-1; 7 bases are a match to TRBD2. The CDR3 sequence is 14 residues long. Germline V gene sequence: CDR1 SQVTM, CDR2 ANQGSEA. V lost 4 bases, J lost 0 bases, and 3 bases stayed unmatched. CDR3 amino acids: CSVAPGGSYNEQFF. The DNA for the CDR3 is TGCAGCGTTGCTCCGGGGGGCTCCTACAATGAGCAGTTCTTC.

J is TRBJ1-1 and V is TRBV7-9; D is possibly TRBD1 (5 bases). V gave up 5 bases and J gave up 3 bases, with 16 bases separating them. Germline CDR1 and CDR2: SEHNR and FQNEAQ (reference sequence). CDR3 length: 15 residues. The CDR3 DNA is TGTGCCAGCAGCCTTCGGGCCGTGGGGGACACTGAAGCTTTCTTT. Amino acids: CASSLRAVGDTEAFF.

The CDR3 region is CSVAGQGSNYGYTF. The DNA for the CDR3 is TGCAGCGTGGCTGGACAGGGCTCCAACTATGGCTACACCTTC. The chain combines TRBV29-1 with TRBJ1-2, with TRBD1 matching over 8 bases. Germline CDR1 SQVTM, CDR2 ANQGSEA. This CDR3 region has 14 residues. Losses at the gene ends were 6 bases for V and 2 bases for J; bases not matched to a gene: 8.

This clone was counted a few times. The rearrangement links TRBV11-2 to TRBJ2-5, with 8 bases aligning to TRBD1. V lost 5 bases to trimming and J lost 4 bases; unmatched junction nucleotides: 9. Germline assignment: CDR1 SGHAT and CDR2 FQNNGV. The CDR3 has 15 amino acids. CDR3 region: CASSLRTGLLETQYF. CDR3 DNA sequence: TGTGCCAGCAGCCTTCGGACAGGGCTGCTAGAGACCCAGTACTTC.

This clone came up once. V is TRBV2 and J is TRBJ2-7, with 7 bases lining up with TRBD1. Germline V gives CDR1 SNHLY, CDR2 FYNNEI. V lost 4 bases to trimming and J lost 3 bases; unmatched junction nucleotides: 3. The CDR3 sequence is 13 residues long. DNA for the CDR3: TGTGCCAGCAGTGGACAGGGCAACTACGAGCAGTACTTC. Its translation: CASSGQGNYEQYF.